These T cell receptor beta chains were read from a single sample in a study of blood T cell repertoires in COVID-19. Clones were read by immunoSEQ multiplex PCR, and TCRdb kept only the in-frame ones, dropping some. Of roughly 97,000 clones listed, 80% to 90% are singletons. The sequenced sample was peripheral blood. Source of these receptors: a man in his 60s with acute or convalescent COVID-19. CDR3s include the opening cysteine and the closing phenylalanine or tryptophan. A D gene is named only where the DNA matches it firmly. Where a row states a size, it is once, few, many or the class of an expanded clone; other rows omit it.

d_gene	v_gene	abundance	j_gene	CDR3nt	CDR3aa
TRBD2	TRBV4-2	-	TRBJ2-6	TGTGCCAGCAGCCCGTTACTAGCGGGGTCCCTCAGCTCTGGGGCCAACGTCCTGACTTTC	CASSPLLAGSLSSGANVLTF
-	TRBV11-3	few	TRBJ2-7	TGTGCCAGCAGCTCCGGGGGCGAGCAGTACTTC	CASSSGGEQYF
TRBD1	TRBV5-1	-	TRBJ2-2	TGCGCCAGCAGCCCTCAGGGGGCCGGCGGGGAGCTGTTTTTT	CASSPQGAGGELFF
-	TRBV29-1	-	TRBJ2-6	TGCAGCGTTGAAGGGGCAGGGGTCGGGGCCAACGTCCTGACTTTC	CSVEGAGVGANVLTF
TRBD1	TRBV18	-	TRBJ2-7	TGTGCCAGCTCACCACTAACAGGGGACAGGGTGGGCGAGCAGTACTTC	CASSPLTGDRVGEQYF
-	TRBV11-3	-	TRBJ1-3	TGTGCCAGCAGCTTGGGGGGAGACTCTGGAAACACCATATATTTT	CASSLGGDSGNTIYF
TRBD1	TRBV7-2	-	TRBJ2-6	TGTGCCAGCAGCAACAGGGGTAGTGGGGCCAACGTCCTGACTTTC	CASSNRGSGANVLTF
-	TRBV27	-	TRBJ1-5	TGTGCCAGCAGGTATGGAGGGTCGAATCAGCCCCAGCATTTT	CASRYGGSNQPQHF
-	TRBV3-1/TRBV3-2	-	TRBJ1-2	TGTGCCAGCAGCCGGGCACCATATGGCTACACCTTC	CASSRAPYGYTF
TRBD1	TRBV5-1	-	TRBJ1-1	TGCGCCAGCAGCCTCCCGGACAGGGACGGTACTGAAGCTTTCTTT	CASSLPDRDGTEAFF
TRBD1	TRBV2	-	TRBJ2-7	TGTGCCGGCGGCCGAGGACAGGGGAAATTCGAGCAGTACTTC	CAGGRGQGKFEQYF
TRBD2	TRBV12-3/TRBV12-4	-	TRBJ2-5	TGTGCCAGCAGTCCAGCGGGGGCAGAGACCCAGTACTTC	CASSPAGAETQYF
TRBD2	TRBV27	-	TRBJ2-3	TGTGCCAGCACGGCGGGAGGGGGAGATACGCAGTATTTT	CASTAGGGDTQYF
TRBD2	TRBV6-2/TRBV6-3	-	TRBJ2-7	TGTGCCAGCAGCCGCTGGACTAGCGGGGGGTACTCCTACGAGCAGTACTTC	CASSRWTSGGYSYEQYF
TRBD2	TRBV7-3	-	TRBJ2-1	TGTGCCAGCAGCTTGGGACTAGCGAACAATGAGCAGTTCTTC	CASSLGLANNEQFF
-	TRBV6-5	-	TRBJ2-2	TGTGCCAGTCGTCACCAGGGGACCGGGGAGCTGTTTTTT	CASRHQGTGELFF
TRBD1	TRBV27	-	TRBJ1-4	TGTGCCAGCAGTTTCTATGGGGGACAGGAACTGTTTTTT	CASSFYGGQELFF
TRBD1	TRBV5-6	-	TRBJ2-5	TGTGCCAGCAGCTTGGGGGTGACAGGGGCGGTGGAGACCCAGTACTTC	CASSLGVTGAVETQYF
TRBD1	TRBV5-1	-	TRBJ2-5	TGCGCCAGCAGCTTGGACCGCATGACAGGGGGAGAGACCCAGTACTTC	CASSLDRMTGGETQYF
-	TRBV7-9	-	TRBJ1-2	TGTGCCAGCACCGTTCCCGGGAACTATGGCTACACCTTC	CASTVPGNYGYTF
-	TRBV7-8	-	TRBJ1-4	TGTGCCAGCAGCAACAGGGCAGGGAGAGGAAAACTGTTTTTT	CASSNRAGRGKLFF
TRBD2	TRBV9	-	TRBJ2-1	TGTGCCAGCAGCGTGCTAGCGGGTGGCGGTAGACGGGCCCACGAGGGGCAGTTCTTC	CASSVLAGGGRRAHEGQFF
TRBD1	TRBV5-4	-	TRBJ2-3	TGTGCCAGCAGCGCGACAGGGAGAATCGGCACAGATACGCAGTATTTT	CASSATGRIGTDTQYF
TRBD1	TRBV4-2	once	TRBJ2-1	TGTGCCAGCAGCATACCCCCGGGACAGGGGACGAATGAGCAGTTCTTC	CASSIPPGQGTNEQFF
-	TRBV14	-	TRBJ2-4	TGTGCCAGCAGCGGATGGACAGATCTAGCCAAAAACATTCAGTACTTC	CASSGWTDLAKNIQYF
-	TRBV2	-	TRBJ2-7	TGTGCCAGCATCGCAAGGGGCAGTTCATCCTACGAGCAGTACTTC	CASIARGSSSYEQYF
-	TRBV18	-	TRBJ1-1	TGTGCCAGCTCCGACAGTTCTGAAGCTTTCTTT	CASSDSSEAFF
-	TRBV28	-	TRBJ2-7	TGTGCCAGCAGTTTAGACAGGCAACCCTACGAGCAGTACTTC	CASSLDRQPYEQYF
-	TRBV15	-	TRBJ2-6	TGTGCCACGACAAGACAGTCTGGGGCCAACGTCCTGACTTTC	CATTRQSGANVLTF
TRBD2	TRBV5-1	-	TRBJ2-5	TGCGCCAGCAGCTTGGACGGGACTAGCGGGGGAGAGACCCAGTACTTC	CASSLDGTSGGETQYF
-	TRBV7-8	once	TRBJ2-2	TGTGCCAGCAGCTTAGCTTCGACAGCGAACACCGGGGAGCTGTTTTTT	CASSLASTANTGELFF
TRBD2	TRBV27	-	TRBJ2-1	TGTGCCAGCAGTATAGCGGGTCAAGGGCAGTTCTTC	CASSIAGQGQFF
TRBD1	TRBV30	-	TRBJ1-2	TGTGCCTGGAGTGCACCCCGACAGGGGGGCTATGGCTACACCTTC	CAWSAPRQGGYGYTF
TRBD1	TRBV5-6	-	TRBJ1-1	TGTGCCAGCAGCAGCTGGGACAGAGAGAACACTGAAGCTTTCTTT	CASSSWDRENTEAFF
TRBD1	TRBV25-1	-	TRBJ2-1	TGTGCCAGCCGAAGCCAGGGGGCCTACAATGAGCAGTTCTTC	CASRSQGAYNEQFF
TRBD2	TRBV2	-	TRBJ2-6	TGTGCCAGCAGTGTAGGGAGGGCCTACTCTGGGGCCAACGTCCTGACTTTC	CASSVGRAYSGANVLTF
TRBD2	TRBV7-2	-	TRBJ2-1	TGTGCCAGCAGCTTAGAGGCGACTAGCTGGCAGTTCTTC	CASSLEATSWQFF
-	TRBV25-1	-	TRBJ1-4	TGTGCCAGCAGTGAAGTCAGGGGCCGAACTAATGAAAAACTGTTTTTT	CASSEVRGRTNEKLFF
TRBD2	TRBV28	-	TRBJ2-7	TGTGCCAGTAGACTAGCGGGGTACGAGCAGTACTTC	CASRLAGYEQYF
TRBD2	TRBV19	-	TRBJ2-7	TGTGCCAGTAGGTCCCTAGCGGGAGGGCCGGACGAGCAGTACTTC	CASRSLAGGPDEQYF